The 8 T cell receptor beta chains in this list originate from one sample, sequenced in a study of T-cell reconstitution after alpha-beta-depleted transplantation in children. Preparation of the TCRbeta library involved a method that used unique molecular identifiers. Via MiXCR, TCRdb re-called the PCR reads, giving one row per CDR3 protein. The sample has fewer than 700,000 distinct CDR3 sequences; approximately 12% are singletons. The source was PBMCs, mostly from graft donor cells, collected 360 days after TCRalphabeta/CD19-depleted stem cell transplant. The receptor source for this set is a male patient between 10 and 17 years old who had a stem cell transplant for acute myeloid leukemia, so the T cells may come from the graft donor.

The J gene is TRBJ2-5, the V gene TRBV29-1; 12 positions match TRBD2. Trimming took 4 bases from V and 3 from J; bases not matched to a gene: 3. From germline, CDR1 is SQVTM and CDR2 ANQGSEA. The CDR3 spans 14 residues. The DNA of the CDR3 is TGCAGCGTTGGGAGGACTAGCGGGGAAGAGACCCAGTACTTC. Translated: CSVGRTSGEETQYF.

The V call is TRBV7-3, the J call TRBJ2-3, with D perhaps matching TRBD2 (6 bases). The germline gives CDR1 SGHTA, CDR2 FQGTGA. Trimming pared 1 base from V and 2 bases from J, leaving 19 bases between. CDR3 length: 18 amino acids. The CDR3 region has the DNA TGTGCCAGCAGCTTAAGGGGTCGGGCCCGGCGGGACACAGATACGCAGTATTTT. It codes for CASSLRGRARRDTDTQYF.

The J gene is TRBJ2-1, the V gene TRBV7-3; 7 bases match TRBD2. Trimming at V came to 1 base and at J to 7 bases, leaving 10 bases not matched to a gene. This CDR3 spans 16 amino acids. From germline, CDR1 is SGHTA and CDR2 FQGTGA. CDR3 coding DNA: TGTGCCAGCAGCTTAATGGCCGGACTAGTTATGAATGAGCAGTTCTTC. Translating gives CASSLMAGLVMNEQFF.

This clonotype was seen only a few times. This chain uses TRBV21-1 with TRBJ2-5; the D segment call TRBD2 is taken from the table without a DNA check. TRBV21-1 is a documented pseudogene. CDR3 size: 17 residues. The CDR3 region is CASSSSLSSGREETQYF. For the CDR3, the DNA is TGTGCCAGCAGCTCATCTCTTTCTAGCGGGAGAGAGGAGACCCAGTACTTC.

Of note for this clonotype: Because the CDR3 is missing its conserved closing phenylalanine or tryptophan, this is likely a read error. The limits of the CDR3 on the DNA are not certain, so only TCRdb's listed CDR3 is given. The chain combines TRBV21-1 with TRBJ2-7; the table names TRBD1, a call not compared with the DNA. TRBV21-1 corresponds to a pseudogene. The CDR3 is made up of 9 amino acids, end residues included. CDR3 region: CASSKPGHQ.

This clonotype was seen only a few times. The chain uses TRBV15 and TRBJ2-1; D is unresolved. The CDR3 consists of 15 residues. V lost 0 bases and J lost 0, with 6 bases in between. Germline-derived CDR1 and CDR2 are LNHNV and YYDKDF (reference sequence). CDR3 sequence reads: CATSRDLYSYNEQFF. In DNA form, the CDR3 reads TGTGCCACCAGCAGAGATCTATACTCCTACAATGAGCAGTTCTTC.

V is TRBV27 and J is TRBJ2-5; 7 nucleotides agree with TRBD2. Germline CDR1 and CDR2: MNHEY and SMNVEV (reference sequence). This CDR3 contains 14 residues. Trimming removed 6 bases from V and 5 bases from J; junction bases left unmatched: 9. The CDR3 DNA reads TGTGCCAGCAGGGCTACTAGCGTAAGGGAGACCCAGTACTTC. The encoded protein is CASRATSVRETQYF.

The rearrangement joins TRBV24-1 to TRBJ1-5; tentatively, D is TRBD1 (5 bases). The CDR3 is made up of 15 amino acids. Germline lookup yields CDR1 KGHDR and CDR2 SFDVKD. Trimming pared 2 bases from V and 6 bases from J, leaving 13 bases between. The CDR3 bases are TGTGCCACCAGTGATTCTCAGGGACTTGGTCAGCCCCAGCATTTT. It specifies CATSDSQGLGQPQHF.